This T cell receptor beta chain was captured in a study of blood T cell repertoires in COVID-19 (dated by TCRdb to the early 2020s). Background on the whole study: Samples covering the acute and convalescent phases of COVID-19 were provided by collaborators in the United States, Italy and Spain. The material from the prospective study consisted of cDNA or gDNA derived from T cells, B-cell-depleted T cells, or PBMCs. The dataset comprised deeply sampled blood TCRbeta repertoires from subjects exposed to, actively infected with, or recovered from COVID-19. The repertoires were released in a freely available public database meant as a resource for research on the immune response to SARS-CoV-2. Samples were obtained from the ongoing ImmuneRACE study (first 160 participants) and from 1,254 subjects provided by 6 global collaborators. A de-identified subject ID, COVID-19 status, age in years and sex were almost always included in the sample metadata. Where available, HLA class I and class II types were obtained from metadata supplied by the sample provider rather than from assay-based typing.

The germline V gene yields SGHRS for CDR1 and YFSETQ for CDR2. V is reduced by 4 bases and J by 5 bases, leaving a spacing of 19 bases between them. The CDR3, from cysteine to phenylalanine, totals 15 residues. The kept DNA is CDR3 alone, 45 bases in frame from the first base. The full study reports these points: How much clinical and demographic metadata was included differed by source and by participant, and the metadata was provided uncurated.

The collaborating institutions used their own protocols to collect whole blood in K2EDTA tubes. For TCRbeta analysis, collaborator samples were shipped as frozen whole blood, as isolated PBMCs, or as DNA extracted from either sample type. As regards this clone: No cognate antigen has been identified for it. No base quality values were provided; no much bigger clone lies one nucleotide off.

TCRbeta CDR3 regions were amplified from genomic DNA using the immunoSEQ Assay, a bias-controlled multiplex PCR. The original pipeline was this. Within the assay, amplification of reference gene primers was used to estimate how many nucleated cells each sample contained. To quantify the absolute abundance of each unique TCRbeta CDR3 rearrangement, sequence reads were collapsed and filtered. For each sample, productive Simpson clonality was calculated as the square root of Simpson's diversity index over productive rearrangements. This immuneACCESS table, as held by TCRdb, lists in-frame sequences with V and J called but not all clones. Of the missing ones, under half trace to an unresolved V gene in checked studies; the others have no known cause. V and J calls and clone size are given by that table; D and trimming were obtained from the DNA. The sample table contains more than 85,000 clones; only one count was recorded for 70% to 85% of them. The top ten clonotypes cover less than 11% of the sample.

The clonotype was recovered from a man between 70 and 80 years old with acute or convalescent COVID-19. The chain was built from TRBV5-1 and TRBJ2-7, with TRBD1 as a weak D call on 5 bases. Specimen: peripheral blood. The nucleotide sequence is given as TGCGCCAGCAGCCTCGAACCCGCCAGGGCCCACGAGCAGTACTTC. Its protein reads: CASSLEPARAHEQYF.